This T cell receptor (beta chain) was sequenced for a study of CD8 T cells in Susac syndrome. CDR3 length: 14 amino acids. From germline, CDR1 is SGHRS and CDR2 YFSETQ. Trimming removed 2 bases from V and 5 bases from J, with 13 bases in between. Reverse transcription of about 0.5 to 1 ug RNA used random hexamers. TCRdb called the immunoSEQ multiplex PCR reads again in MiXCR, with one record for every CDR3 protein. In the table there are approximately 230,000 distinct CDR3 sequences, around 93% of which are singletons. Sequenced material: CD4+ T cells from PBMCs. This TCR was recovered from a human donor with multiple sclerosis. V is TRBV5-1 and J is TRBJ2-5; D not certain. The chain's CDR3 is CASSFGPNSETQYF. DNA of the CDR3: TGCGCCAGCAGCTTCGGACCGAATTCGGAGACCCAGTACTTC.